This TCR beta chain was recorded in a study of blood T cell repertoires in COVID-19. Study information: COVID-19 samples collected from the United States, Italy and Spain covered acute and convalescent phases. T cells, B-cell-depleted T cells, or PBMCs provided the cDNA or gDNA that served as material.

The participants were between roughly 18 and 89 years old and came from under 25 US areas. Assignments of participants to cohorts depended upon their own reported clinical history. This clone was recorded only once. The germline V gene has CDR1 SEHNR and CDR2 FQNEAQ (reference sequence). Trimming removed 0 bases from V and 10 bases from J, with 6 bases in between. The CDR3 totals 11 residues. TCRdb's table, derived via immunoSEQ multiplex PCR, lists solely in-frame clones and lacks some. This table has fewer than 350,000 clones, 89% appearing once. The genes are TRBV7-9 and TRBJ2-5, with D maybe TRBD2 (6 bases). The TCR originated in a man aged 55 to 69 who had recovered from COVID-19. The sequenced sample consisted of PBMCs or T cells enriched from blood (not recorded which). This CDR3 reads CASSLAEGQYF. CDR3 DNA sequence: TGTGCCAGCAGCTTAGCGGAGGGCCAGTACTTC.